This T cell receptor beta chain was retrieved from a study of blood T cell repertoires in COVID-19. The overall study: Samples came from the United States, Italy and Spain, spanning acute and convalescent COVID-19. T cells, B-cell-depleted T cells, or PBMCs supplied cDNA or gDNA.

As originally analysed: Amplification with reference gene primers provided the estimates of nucleated cell counts. Clones were sequenced by immunoSEQ multiplex PCR, and TCRdb holds only the in-frame ones, with some missing. The V and J calls and clone size come from that table; D and trimming were worked out from the DNA. The sample lists about 160,000 clones; 80% to 90% were seen once. The germline gives CDR1 SGHRS, CDR2 YFSETQ. V was cut by 1 base and J by 5 bases, with 7 bases left in between. The CDR3 is 13 amino acids. This chain connects TRBV5-1 to TRBJ2-1; tentatively, D is TRBD1 (5 bases). The specimen was peripheral blood. The receptor was isolated from an older woman who had recovered from COVID-19. The DNA for the CDR3 is TGCGCCAGCAGCTTGAAAGGGGACAATGAGCAGTTCTTC. As protein: CASSLKGDNEQFF.